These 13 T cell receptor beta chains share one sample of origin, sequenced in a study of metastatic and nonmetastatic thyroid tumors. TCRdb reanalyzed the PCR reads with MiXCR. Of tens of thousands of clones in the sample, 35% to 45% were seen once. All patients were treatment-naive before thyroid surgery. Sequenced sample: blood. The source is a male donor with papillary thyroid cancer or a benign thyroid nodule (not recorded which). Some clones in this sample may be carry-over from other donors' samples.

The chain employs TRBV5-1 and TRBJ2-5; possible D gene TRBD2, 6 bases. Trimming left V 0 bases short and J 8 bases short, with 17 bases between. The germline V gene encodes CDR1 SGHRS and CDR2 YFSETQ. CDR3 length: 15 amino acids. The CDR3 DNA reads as TGCGCCAGCAGCTTGGGGGAGGTTACCAAGAGAACCCAGTACTTC. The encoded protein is CASSLGEVTKRTQYF.

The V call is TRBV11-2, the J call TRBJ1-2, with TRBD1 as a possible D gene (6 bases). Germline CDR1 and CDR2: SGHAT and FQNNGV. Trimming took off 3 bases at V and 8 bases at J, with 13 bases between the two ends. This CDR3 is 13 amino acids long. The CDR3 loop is CASSFSQGSGYTF. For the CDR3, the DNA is TGTGCCAGCAGCTTTTCCCAGGGGTCGGGCTACACCTTC.

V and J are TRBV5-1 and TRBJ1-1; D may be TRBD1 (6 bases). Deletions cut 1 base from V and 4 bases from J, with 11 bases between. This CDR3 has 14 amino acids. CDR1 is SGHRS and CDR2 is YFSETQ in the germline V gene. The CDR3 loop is CASSLSTGFTEAFF. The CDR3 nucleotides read TGCGCCAGCAGCTTGAGTACAGGGTTCACTGAAGCTTTCTTT.

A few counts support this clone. CDR3 amino acids: CASPNEQFF. The DNA of the CDR3 is TGTGCCAGCCCAAATGAGCAGTTCTTC. The chain uses TRBV7-2 and TRBJ2-1; D unclear. With 8 bases removed from V and 7 bases from J, the gap between germline ends came to 3 bases. This CDR3 has 9 amino acids. Germline lookup yields CDR1 SGHTA and CDR2 FQGNSA.

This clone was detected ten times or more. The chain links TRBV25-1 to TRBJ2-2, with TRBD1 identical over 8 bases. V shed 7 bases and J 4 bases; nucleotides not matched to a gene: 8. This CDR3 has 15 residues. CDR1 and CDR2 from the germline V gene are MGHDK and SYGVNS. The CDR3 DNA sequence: TGTGCCAGCACGTCTAGACAGGGGTTCACCGGGGAGCTGTTTTTT. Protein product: CASTSRQGFTGELFF.

This CDR3 is CASSETGGVYEQYF. The DNA of the CDR3 is TGTGCCAGCAGCGAGACAGGGGGCGTGTACGAGCAGTACTTC. This sequence joins TRBV7-3 and TRBJ2-7; 10 bases are shared with TRBD1. J lost 4 bases, V lost 5 bases, and 5 bases had no gene match. The CDR3 contains 14 residues. Germline-derived CDR1 and CDR2 are SGHTA and FQGTGA. Full variable domain (rest looked up from reference TRBV7-3 and TRBJ2-7): GAGVSQTPSNKVTEKGKYVELRCDPISGHTALYWYRQSLGQGPEFLIYFQGTGAADDSGLPNDRFFAVRPEGSVSTLKIQRTERGDSAVYLCASSETGGVYEQYFGPGTRLTVT.

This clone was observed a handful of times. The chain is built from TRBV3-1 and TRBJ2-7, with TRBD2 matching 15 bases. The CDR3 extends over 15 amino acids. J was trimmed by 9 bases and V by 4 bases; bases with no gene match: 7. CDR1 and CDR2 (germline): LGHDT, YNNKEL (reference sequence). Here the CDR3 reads CASSPPGTSGRLQYF. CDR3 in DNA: TGTGCCAGCAGCCCCCCCGGGACTAGCGGGAGGCTGCAGTACTTC.

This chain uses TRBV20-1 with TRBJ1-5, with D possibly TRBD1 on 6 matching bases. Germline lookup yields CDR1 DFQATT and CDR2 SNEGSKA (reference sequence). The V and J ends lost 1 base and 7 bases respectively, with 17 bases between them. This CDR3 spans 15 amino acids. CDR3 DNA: TGCAGTGCTAGAGTAACAGGGAGTCACAGACAGCCCCAGCATTTT. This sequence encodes CSARVTGSHRQPQHF.

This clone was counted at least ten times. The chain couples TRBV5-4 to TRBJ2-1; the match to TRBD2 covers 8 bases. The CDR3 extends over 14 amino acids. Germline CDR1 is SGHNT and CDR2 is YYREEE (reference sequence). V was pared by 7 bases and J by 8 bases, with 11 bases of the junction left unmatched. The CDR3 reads CASGFRGGKDEQFF. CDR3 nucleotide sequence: TGTGCCAGCGGATTCCGGGGGGGGAAGGATGAGCAGTTCTTC. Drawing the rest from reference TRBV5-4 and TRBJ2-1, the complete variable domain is ETGVTQSPTHLIKTRGQQVTLRCSSQSGHNTVSWYQQALGQGPQFIFQYYREEENGRGNFPPRFSGLQFPNYSSELNVNALELDDSALYLCASGFRGGKDEQFFGPGTRLTVL.

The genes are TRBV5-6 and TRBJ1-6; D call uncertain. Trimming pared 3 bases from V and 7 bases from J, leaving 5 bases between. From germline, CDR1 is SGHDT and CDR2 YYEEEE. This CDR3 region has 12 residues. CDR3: CASSSLNSPLHF. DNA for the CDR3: TGTGCCAGCAGCTCCTTAAATTCACCCCTCCACTTT.

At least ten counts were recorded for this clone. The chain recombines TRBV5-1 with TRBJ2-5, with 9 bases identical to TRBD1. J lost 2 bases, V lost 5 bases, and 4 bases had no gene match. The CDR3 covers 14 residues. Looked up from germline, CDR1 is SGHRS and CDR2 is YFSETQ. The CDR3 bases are TGCGCCAGCAGTACTGGGACAGGGCAAGAGACCCAGTACTTC. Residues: CASSTGTGQETQYF.

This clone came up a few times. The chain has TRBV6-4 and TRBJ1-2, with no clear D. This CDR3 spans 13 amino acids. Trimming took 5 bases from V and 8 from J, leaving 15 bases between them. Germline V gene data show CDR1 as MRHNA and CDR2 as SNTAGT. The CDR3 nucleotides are TGTGCCAGCAGTCAAGGCCCGGAACGGGGCTACACCTTC. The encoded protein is CASSQGPERGYTF.

The chain's CDR3 is CAWSYRGWDTQYF. The CDR3 region has the DNA TGTGCCTGGAGCTATAGAGGGTGGGATACGCAGTATTTT. The J gene is TRBJ2-3, the V gene TRBV30, with D maybe TRBD2 (5 bases). In germline, CDR1 is GTSNPN, CDR2 SVGIG (reference sequence). Trimming took 3 bases from V and 6 from J, leaving 13 bases between them. The CDR3 runs to 13 residues.